This is a list of T cell receptor beta chains from one sample in a study of blood T cell repertoires in COVID-19. The repertoire was sequenced with immunoSEQ multiplex PCR; TCRdb's copy has only in-frame clones and lacks some. The data show 400,000 or so clones, with 70% to 90% seen just once and roughly 1.6% held by the top ten. The sequencing sample was made of peripheral blood. The origin of the receptors is a woman aged 40 to 55 with COVID-19, enrolled during active disease. CDR3s include the opening cysteine and the closing phenylalanine or tryptophan. A D gene is named only where the DNA matches it firmly.

v_gene,d_gene,CDR3aa
TRBV6-4,-,CASSSSGLDNLGGANVLTF
TRBV6-2/TRBV6-3,TRBD1,CASSYGRGPYGYTF
TRBV6-6,-,CASSYSGTPNTGELFF
TRBV28,-,CASSLDSGAYEQYF
TRBV7-9,TRBD1,CASSLLDRTPYEQYF
TRBV2,TRBD1,CASRTRTGSINEKLFF
TRBV30,-,CAWNPLLEDNTDTQYF
TRBV15,-,CATSSTFLGAMHF
TRBV5-8,-,CASSFDTSNQPQHF
TRBV7-6,-,CASSRDTDNSPLHF
TRBV7-9,TRBD1,CASSPGDRVKEKLFF
TRBV2,TRBD2,CASSDSSGGTDTQYF
TRBV6-4,TRBD1,CASSEGRGNEQFF
TRBV2,-,CAIPGSNTEAFF
TRBV11-2,TRBD1,CASSLGVQGAVNSPLHF
TRBV10-3,TRBD1,CATRTGPNYEQYF
TRBV4-3,-,CASSQDRSGTSYNSPLHF
TRBV29-1,TRBD1,CSGRGQDAGELFF
TRBV19,-,CASSIPQRESGDEQFF
TRBV6-2/TRBV6-3,TRBD1,CASSSGTGPHQPQHF
TRBV27,TRBD2,CASSSNPSGQETQYF
TRBV4-1,-,CASSPTGNTEAFF
TRBV19,-,CASSPLSGTDTQYF
TRBV30,TRBD2,CAWRSGLAGGLGEQYF
TRBV11-2,-,CASNWGVVEETQYF
TRBV2,-,CASTFRHTDEKLFF
TRBV6-5,-,CASSYSQAVVAYEQYF
TRBV5-1,TRBD2,CASSSGLAGGETQYF
TRBV4-3,TRBD1,CASSQEPITGVSPLHF
TRBV7-2,-,CASSRRVSNTEAFF
TRBV6-5,-,CASSPPGVWGSPLHF
TRBV6-5,-,CASSYDSSSDEQFF
TRBV7-8,-,CASSSSRRGAPGYGQPQHF
TRBV6-2/TRBV6-3,TRBD2,CASSQPGGGPFHNEQFF
TRBV28,TRBD1,CAIQSGQGAWGNQPQHF
TRBV6-6,-,CASSYPNEQFF
TRBV5-4,-,CASSYDSSYNSPLHF
TRBV2,-,CASSGWEGENEQFF
TRBV7-9,-,CASSPQGDTEAFF
TRBV27,TRBD1,CASIFSSGCQGEGYTF
TRBV12-5,TRBD1,CASGPPDRVKTEAFF
TRBV5-5,TRBD1,CASSLRSGTVYEQYF
TRBV5-6,-,CASSLLARDYGYTF
TRBV28,-,CASSPGRDAEAFF
TRBV6-6,-,CASSRTWSSYNSPLHF
TRBV18,-,CASSPEQTRLNTEAFF
TRBV30,-,CAWSRGGGVETGELFF
TRBV7-9,TRBD1,CASNPTGEDTEAFF
TRBV10-3,TRBD2,CAISEGGVNAYEQYF
TRBV10-3,TRBD1,CAISEGTGLNYGYTF
TRBV11-2,-,CASSFPGGSSYNSPLHF
TRBV6-2/TRBV6-3,-,CASSATATTEEYF
TRBV6-5,-,CASSPFRQGPGYTF
TRBV7-9,-,CASSLVALGYTGELFF
TRBV7-2,-,CASSLLIRYGYTF